These 13 T cell receptor beta chains share one sample of origin, sequenced in a study of post-analysis software for immune sequencing data. Notes on the study in general: Four or five TRBV segments (TRBV5-6, TRBV5-1 and TRBV20-1 among them) occurred more frequently in patients than in controls.

The antigens these receptors bind are not known. The library was made from cDNA and included unique molecular identifiers. TCRdb used MiXCR to reprocess the PCR reads, holding one entry per CDR3 protein. The sample includes about 680,000 distinct CDR3 sequences, approximately 60% of them seen just once. Sequences were obtained from blood. These receptors were collected from a girl aged 2 to 9 with multiple sclerosis.

A few counts support this clonotype. The rearrangement links TRBV29-1 to TRBJ1-1; D not certain. CDR1 and CDR2 (germline): SQVTM, ANQGSEA. Trimming left V 4 bases short and J 3 bases short, with 15 bases between. CDR3 length: 14 amino acids. In DNA form, the CDR3 reads TGCAGCGTTGCGGTCAGTGCCGCCCACACTGAAGCTTTCTTT. It yields the protein CSVAVSAAHTEAFF.

CDR3 loop: CSVGRQSYNEQFF. The CDR3 DNA sequence: TGCAGCGTTGGGCGACAGTCTTACAATGAGCAGTTCTTC. The chain links TRBV29-1 to TRBJ2-1; possible D gene TRBD1, 5 bases. CDR3 size: 13 residues. Per germline, CDR1 SQVTM and CDR2 ANQGSEA. V was shortened by 4 bases and J by 4 bases, with 11 bases between the two germline ends.

The chain employs TRBV11-2 and TRBJ2-4; the match to TRBD1 covers 7 bases. Germline CDR1 SGHAT, CDR2 FQNNGV. The V gene end was trimmed by 1 base and the J gene end by 6 bases; junction bases not matched to a gene: 6. This CDR3 spans 15 amino acids. The CDR3 nucleotides read TGTGCCAGCAGCTTAGTGACAGGGAAAGGAAACATTCAGTACTTC. This codes for CASSLVTGKGNIQYF.

J is TRBJ1-5 and V is TRBV10-3; D is ambiguous. V was pared by 3 bases and J by 1 base, with 7 bases between. Germline V CDR1 and CDR2: ENHRY, SYGVKD. This CDR3 has 14 residues. CDR3 bases: TGTGCCATCAGTGAACGGGGAAGCAATCAGCCCCAGCATTTT. Translated: CAISERGSNQPQHF.

The chain links TRBV5-1 to TRBJ1-5; the D gene is possibly TRBD1 (5 bases). V lost 0 bases and J lost 4, with 8 bases in between. Germline V gives CDR1 SGHRS, CDR2 YFSETQ. This CDR3 comprises 14 residues. CDR3 region: CASSLGDQNQPQHF. The CDR3 bases are TGCGCCAGCAGCTTGGGGGACCAAAATCAGCCCCAGCATTTT.

This clonotype came up once. The genes are TRBV24-1 and TRBJ1-1, with a possible D match to TRBD1 (6 bases). In germline, CDR1 is KGHDR, CDR2 SFDVKD. V lost 1 base to trimming and J lost 3 bases, with 17 bases between them. This CDR3 region has 17 residues. The CDR3, as DNA: TGTGCCACCAGTGATTTAGAGCAGCGGAGGGGGGACACTGAAGCTTTCTTT. Protein sequence: CATSDLEQRRGDTEAFF.

V usage is TRBV6-5 and J usage is TRBJ1-4, with 9 positions matching TRBD1. V shed 4 bases, J shed 8 bases, and the junction held 8 bases outside the gene matches. This CDR3 comprises 15 residues. Per germline, CDR1 MNHEY and CDR2 SVGAGI. CDR3 nucleotide sequence: TGTGCCAGCAGTTCCTGGACAGGGGAGCGAGAAAAACTGTTTTTT. It translates to CASSSWTGEREKLFF.

The J gene is TRBJ2-3, the V gene TRBV14, with TRBD1 as a possible D gene (5 bases). Deletions cut 0 bases from V and 6 bases from J, with 10 bases between. CDR1 and CDR2 (germline): SGHDN, FVKESK. The CDR3 length is 14 residues. CDR3 in amino acids: CASSQEVGPDTQYF. CDR3 in DNA: TGTGCCAGCAGCCAAGAGGTGGGGCCGGATACGCAGTATTTT.

The J gene is TRBJ2-1, the V gene TRBV15, with 12 bases fitting TRBD2. CDR1 is LNHNV and CDR2 is YYDKDF in the germline V gene (reference sequence). The CDR3 loop spans 19 amino acids. V was clipped by 2 bases and J by 4 bases; unmatched bases: 12. CDR3 residues: CATSRPPRTGTSGYNEQFF. The CDR3 coding sequence is TGTGCCACCAGCAGACCTCCTCGGACCGGGACTAGCGGGTACAATGAGCAGTTCTTC.

The chain's CDR3 is CASSVLAGRRTDTQYF. The CDR3 DNA reads as TGTGCCAGCAGTGTGCTAGCGGGGCGCCGCACAGATACGCAGTATTTT. This chain uses TRBV2 with TRBJ2-3; 9 bases agree with TRBD2. Trimming removed 4 bases from V and 1 base from J; junction bases left unmatched: 6. Germline assignment: CDR1 SNHLY and CDR2 FYNNEI. The CDR3 extends over 16 amino acids.

The V and J genes are TRBV4-3 and TRBJ1-1; D remains unclear. V was cut by 2 bases and J by 1 base, with 8 bases left in between. CDR3 length equals 14 residues. Germline V gene data show CDR1 as LGHNA and CDR2 as YSLEER. The CDR3 here is CASSQIEGNTEAFF. CDR3 DNA: TGCGCCAGCAGCCAAATTGAAGGGAACACTGAAGCTTTCTTT.

The DNA for the CDR3 is TGCAGCGGTCGGACAGGGGATATGTGGGGCGAGCAGTACTTC. This codes for CSGRTGDMWGEQYF. The chain recombines TRBV29-1 with TRBJ2-5, with 9 bases matching TRBD1. Matching the DNA end better, TRBJ2-7 makes the J call doubtful. The germline V gene encodes CDR1 SQVTM and CDR2 ANQGSEA. The CDR3 contains 14 residues.

The gene calls are TRBV12-3 or TRBV12-4 and TRBJ1-2; D is undetermined. The V and J ends lost 2 bases and 0 bases respectively, with 7 bases between them. The CDR3 has 14 residues. Written as DNA, the CDR3 is TGTGCCAGCAGTTTATCAGAAACTAACTATGGCTACACCTTC. Its translation: CASSLSETNYGYTF.